This T cell receptor beta chain was observed in a study of regulatory T cells in long-lasting Graves disease. The sample's time point: newly diagnosed GD, antithyroid drugs for less than 3 months. The TCR library was made from RNA that had been extracted from PBMCs in TRIzol. HTBI primers from iRepertoire and Arm-PCR of CDR3 regions yielded the TCR beta libraries. TCRdb re-analysed the multiplex PCR reads in MiXCR, keeping a single row per CDR3 protein. The table includes hundreds of thousands of distinct CDR3 sequences, roughly 16% detected once. The study, taken as a whole, reports: Among samples with persistent disease, TRBV28, TRBJ1-2 and TRBJ2-5 were favored.

In its sample, this clonotype was seen many times. No antigen is known for it. CDR1 and CDR2 from the germline V gene are SGHAT and FQNNGV. The CDR3 contains 15 residues. V was pared by 5 bases and J by 5 bases, with 16 bases between. This sample also belongs to another study, concerning T cells in Graves' hyperthyroidism and ophthalmopathy.

The chain is built from TRBV11-2 and TRBJ2-1, with a weak D call TRBD2 (5 bases). This material consisted of peripheral blood mononuclear cells (PBMCs), taken at new diagnosis, from a patient treated with antithyroid drugs. This TCR derives from a woman in her twenties or thirties with Graves disease. CDR3 sequence (DNA): TGTGCCAGCAGCAATCGGCGGGTCACCGACAATGAGCAGTTCTTC. It is translated as CASSNRRVTDNEQFF. The variable domain in full, with the rest retrieved from reference TRBV11-2 and TRBJ2-1, is EAGVAQSPRYKIIEKRQSVAFWCNPISGHATLYWYQQILGQGPKLLIQFQNNGVVDDSQLPKDRFSAERLKGVDSTLKIQPAKLEDSAVYLCASSNRRVTDNEQFFGPGTRLTVL.